This TCR beta chain was sequenced during a study of cytomegalovirus exposure and HLA in healthy donors (dated by TCRdb to 2016 to 2017). At the level of the whole study: An earlier analysis of approximately 550 of the donors reported approximately 300 Gb of sequence data and some 120 million unique TCR beta sequences from 150 million to 200 million T cells. HLA typing included class I and class II loci at four-digit resolution. About 300 gigabases of sequencing data and 80 million or so unique TCR sequences were included in an early release covering around 600 HLA-typed donors. Rather than using new phenotypic data, the later analysis identified candidate immune exposures from TCR beta sequences and from how often those sequences occurred across donors. Across approximately 400 genotyped donors of the cohort, an average of roughly 230,000 unique TCR beta nucleotide sequences per donor were sequenced, and approximately 19% of those sequences were non-productive. The number of typed donors differed by locus: roughly 629-640 for A, B, C, DRB1 and DQB1; 522 for DQA1; approximately 610 for DPA1; and around 470 for DPB1. Alongside the repertoire data, information on donor age, sex, ethnicity and CMV serostatus was compiled. High-throughput TCR immunosequencing, statistical association of individual TCRs with disease status, and machine learning were combined to predict cytomegalovirus infection status. A separate validation cohort of some 130 different subjects was used in addition to the approximately 700-subject first cohort. About five DR-DQ haplotypes were handled as single units for association and clustering, since linkage in the cohort was strong. A later analysis re-examined previously published TCR beta repertoires from more than 650 donors and added high-resolution HLA genotyping to investigate patterns of TCR occurrence. A later genetic analysis used genome-wide SNP genotypes for about 65% of the 666 donors, treating that subset as a discovery cohort. Of the roughly 400 genotyped donors, approximately 82% fell in the genetic ancestry cluster associated with self-reported Caucasian donors. The study profiled the T cell repertoires of more than 500 subjects by immunosequencing and related them to cytomegalovirus serostatus. In an earlier analysis of 587 of the donors, high-throughput TCR beta sequencing was used to judge whether each TCR beta V gene segment behaved as functional or pseudogenic. Every discovery cohort repertoire had been produced on one sequencing platform. The study was designed to test whether signatures of past pathogen exposure could be identified by cataloging public T cell receptors.

The V end gives up 4 bases and the J end 10 bases, leaving 5 bases in the junction not matched to a gene. For CDR1 and CDR2, the germline V gene lists WSHSY and SAAADI. The CDR3 goes from the cysteine to the phenylalanine over 12 residues. Only the CDR3 DNA stays, 36 bases, in frame from base 1. The cohort consisted of more than 650 healthy bone marrow donors. At the time of sampling, all cohort members were nominally healthy, though unrecorded immune exposures were likely present. The donor was CMV seropositive and was included in the group of 290 or so seropositive cohort members. A peripheral blood sample was collected from each donor, and TCR beta sequencing was performed on peripheral blood mononuclear cells. The Qiagen DNeasy Blood Extraction Kit was used to extract genomic DNA from the blood cell samples. As regards this clone: This clone's antigen is unknown. Base-call qualities are not available, and no considerably larger clone is one nucleotide away.

The paper's findings and limits, for the study overall: Presence/absence analyses assumed roughly uniform sequencing depth across donors, an assumption that may not hold. In a later analysis, most CMV-associated TCR beta chains were found to appear HLA-restricted, with HLA associations seemingly driven largely by CMV exposure. Because HLA typing was missing for some donors at each locus, association tests included only the typed subset. In a later analysis, HLA-associated TCR beta chains were found to be more clonally expanded and to have lower generation probabilities than equally common non-associated chains. Linkage disequilibrium might explain the correlated functional status among segregating V segments, but an unknown experimental factor could not be ruled out. Only TCR beta chains were sequenced in this cohort, and the absence of alpha or paired-chain data limited detectable features. In a later analysis, some 18,000 TCR beta sequences were associated with specific HLA alleles at a false discovery rate of 0.05. In vitro tests confirmed that a few of the cytomegalovirus-associated TCR beta chains recognize cytomegalovirus antigens. Most TCR sequences were seen in very few donors, while some public TCRs were found in many individuals. The authors suggested that the approach could potentially be generalized to other disease states and immunological phenotypes. The 87-base-pair reads could not distinguish some IMGT-functional V segments, including TRBV6-2 and TRBV6-3, so those segments were excluded. The classifier was reported to diagnose cytomegalovirus status with high specificity and sensitivity in both the original and validation cohorts. A total of fewer than 200 TCR beta chains were listed by the study as associated with cytomegalovirus. In a later genetic analysis, a missense DCLRE1C variant was associated with V-gene and J-gene trimming of TCR beta chains, and the association was replicated in an independent cohort. Because counts were too low, seventeen rarely observed V segments, including chromosome 9 orphons, were left out of the earlier analysis of 587 of the donors. The sequencing pipeline was judged likely to have produced a cluster of highly shared sequence variants as a technical artifact. CMV serostatus was the only immune exposure information available for the cohort. A further reported finding was that TCR beta sequences accurately predicted the HLA-A and HLA-B alleles for most subjects in the first cohort. A later analysis reported that several top co-occurrence clusters appeared linked to parvovirus B19, influenza, CMV and Epstein-Barr virus. A later genetic analysis reported fewer N-insertions in productive TCRs among donors in an Asian-associated ancestry cluster than the roughly 620-donor mean. When HLA alleles, especially DR and DQ, strongly co-occurred, attributing TCR associations to individual alleles was difficult. In a later analysis, the rate of TCR association differed among HLA loci, with DRB1 alleles having the most associated TCRs and HLA-C alleles having the fewest. In an earlier analysis of some 540 of the donors, most TCR beta V segments appeared in productive rearrangements about 87% or about 30% of the time, broadly matching IMGT annotations.

Library preparation employed the immunoSEQ multiplex PCR assay. For the multiplex PCR, a mixture combining 60 forward primers for TCR Vbeta segments and 13 reverse primers for TCR Jbeta segments was used. A multiplex PCR assay on genomic DNA amplified the CDR3 region of rearranged TCR beta genes. Amplified TCR beta libraries were sequenced as 87-base-pair reads on the Illumina HiSeq System. As for how the authors treated the data: In a later analysis, some 80 million unique TCR beta chains were counted across the approximately 620 repertoires, and approximately 11 million of these chains were shared by at least two donors. To remove PCR and sequencing errors, raw reads were error-corrected and collapsed into unique sequences using a nearest-neighbor algorithm that merged closely related sequences. V, D and J gene segments were assigned by aligning CDR3 sequences to IMGT reference sequences. For a sequence to be retained, a match of at least six nucleotides to both a V gene segment and a J gene segment was required. A rearrangement was called productive if the CDR3 had no stop codons and remained in frame with V and J, and every other rearrangement was called non-productive. Following IMGT convention, CDR3 was defined as the stretch from the second conserved V-encoded cysteine to the conserved J-encoded phenylalanine. The earlier analysis of 550 to 650 of the donors excluded any sequence lacking an unambiguous match to a single V gene segment. An earlier analysis of 450 to 650 of the donors called V segments functional above 56.7% productive rearrangements and segregating when the between-donor standard deviation exceeded 5%. A statistical classification framework was built for diagnosing cytomegalovirus status from the catalog of TCR beta chain sequences. V and J gene assignment, in a later analysis, came from comparing TCR nucleotide sequences with IMGT/GENE-DB human TR gene sequences. In a later analysis, CDR3 sequences and most-parsimonious VDJ recombination scenarios were assigned using the TCRdist pipeline. In a later analysis, each TCR beta chain was defined by its CDR3 amino acid sequence together with its V-gene family, and reads lacking a unique V-gene family were excluded. As a way to deal with suspected cross-contamination and a sequencing artifact, a later analysis dropped 450 to 600 nucleotide sequences that were highly shared and had low generation probability. In a later analysis, a clonal expansion index for each public chain was calculated from normalized within-repertoire ranks of inferred template counts. Generation probabilities in a later analysis came from a VDJ recombination model fitted to out-of-frame rearrangements, and those results were checked against IGoR. Hypergeometric tests were used in a later analysis to score TCR-TCR, TCR-HLA and TCR-CMV co-occurrence, with a repertoire-size bias correction applied to the TCR pairs. A later analysis estimated false discovery rates by permuting HLA or CMV assignments 20 times. In a later analysis, co-occurring TCRs were grouped using DBSCAN, and TCRdist sequence similarity was added for clustering within HLA-allele-positive subsets. For co-occurrence clustering, repertoires with fewer than 30,000 or more than 120,000 public chains were excluded, along with five repertoires with anomalous nucleotide sharing. The immuneACCESS repertoire file appears here via TCRdb, limited to in-frame rearrangements. These files lack a portion of the clones; in checked studies, under half of the deficit traces to unresolved V genes, and the cause of the others is not known. V and J calls and clone size are given by that table; D and trimming were obtained from the DNA. This sample gives about 160,000 clones in total; roughly 80% of them show up just once. 7% of the sample rests with the top ten.

Sequenced sample: PBMCs. This sequence was found in a woman aged 25 to 39 in good health and CMV-seropositive. The chain is encoded by TRBV10-2 joined to TRBJ2-7; the junction holds 9 bases that match TRBD1. The CDR3 protein: CASSGADRGQYF. The DNA reads as follows: TGCGCCAGCAGTGGGGCGGACAGGGGCCAGTACTTC.